The clone carrying this T cell receptor (beta chain) was detected only once. Per germline, CDR1 MGHRA and CDR2 YSYEKL. The V end was cut by 1 base, the J end by 3 bases, with 6 bases between. The CDR3 is 13 amino acids. Generated by immunoSEQ multiplex PCR, the TCRdb table keeps only in-frame clones and is missing some. Of about 83,000 clones in the sample, approximately 90% are singletons; the top ten hold 0.27%. The sample belongs to a study of technical replicates of blood from a handful of donors. The clonotype was recovered from a human donor in good health. V is TRBV4-1 and J is TRBJ2-5; D unresolved. Sequencing used T cells isolated from PBMCs. CDR3 in amino acids: CASSQVAEETQYF. The CDR3 DNA reads as TGCGCCAGCAGCCAAGTGGCAGAAGAGACCCAGTACTTC.